The 22 T cell receptor beta chains in this list originate from one sample, sequenced in a study of graft-versus-host responses after intestinal transplantation. Using immunoSEQ multiplex PCR, the repertoire was profiled, and TCRdb retains in-frame clones only, with some absent. The table records approximately 20,000 clones, less than 45% of them present only once. Investigators plated approximately 200,000 CFSE-labeled responder cells together with approximately 200,000 irradiated stimulator cells labeled with violet dye. The sample here was alloreactive CD8+ T cells from a mixed lymphocyte reaction culture, taken before intestinal transplant. Regarding subset: CFSE-low proliferating T cells sorted from roughly six-day pre-transplant mixed lymphocyte reaction (GvH or HvG direction). All receptors come from a human patient who received an intestinal transplant.

CDR3 nucleotides: TGTGCCACCTCACCAGGGTACAATCAGCCCCAGCATTTT. It yields the protein CATSPGYNQPQHF. The chain employs TRBV15 and TRBJ1-5; maybe TRBD1 (5 bases). The V gene lost 8 bases and the J gene lost 3 bases, with 11 bases spanning the gap. The CDR3 extends over 13 amino acids. The germline gives CDR1 LNHNV, CDR2 YYDKDF (reference sequence).

The chain links TRBV18 to TRBJ2-7; maybe TRBD1 (6 bases). CDR1 is KGHSH, CDR2 LQKENI, per germline. V was cut by 2 bases and J by 6 bases, with 17 bases left in between. This CDR3 contains 15 residues. The CDR3 loop reads CASSPRTAPAGEQYF. The DNA for the CDR3 is TGTGCCAGCTCACCAAGGACAGCCCCTGCGGGCGAGCAGTACTTC.

By share, this clone counts as medium-sized. This chain joins TRBV6-1 and TRBJ1-1; unclear D gene. CDR3 length equals 15 residues. V gave up 7 bases and J gave up 0 bases, with 15 bases separating them. Germline lookup yields CDR1 MNHNS and CDR2 SASEGT. CDR3 protein: CASTQAFSVNTEAFF. The DNA of the CDR3 is TGTGCCAGCACCCAAGCCTTCTCGGTGAACACTGAAGCTTTCTTT.

V is TRBV5-1 and J is TRBJ2-7; 8 bases map to TRBD2. The CDR3 covers 12 residues. V shed 4 bases, J shed 6 bases, and the junction held 3 bases outside the gene matches. Germline V lookup: CDR1 SGHRS, CDR2 YFSETQ. The CDR3 nucleotides read TGCGCCAGCAGCCTAGGGACTAGCGAGCAGTACTTC. Its protein is CASSLGTSEQYF.

DNA of the CDR3: TGTGCCAGCAGCATAGCTGCGGGAGCCTACGAGCAGTACTTC. Residues: CASSIAAGAYEQYF. This chain connects TRBV11-3 to TRBJ2-7, with 7 bases aligning to TRBD2. V lost 5 bases to trimming and J lost 2 bases; unmatched junction nucleotides: 6. There are 14 residues in the CDR3. Germline loops: CDR1 SGHNT, CDR2 YENEEA.

V usage is TRBV13 and J usage is TRBJ1-1, with TRBD1 matching 7 bases. J lost 1 base, V lost 7 bases, and 3 bases had no gene match. The CDR3 covers 13 residues. The germline gives CDR1 PRHDT, CDR2 FYEKMQ (reference sequence). The CDR3: CASNTGANTEAFF. The CDR3 bases are TGTGCCAGCAACACAGGGGCGAACACTGAAGCTTTCTTT.

The CDR3 bases are TGTGCCAGCAGTCTGACGGGACAGGGACGTGGGGAGCTGTTTTTT. Amino acids: CASSLTGQGRGELFF. V usage is TRBV7-3 and J usage is TRBJ2-2; 9 bases line up with TRBD1. The CDR3 has 15 amino acids. Germline CDR1 reads SGHTA; CDR2 reads FQGTGA. V lost 6 bases to trimming and J lost 8 bases; unmatched junction nucleotides: 10.

The J gene is TRBJ2-5, the V gene TRBV6-5; 7 bases line up with TRBD1. Germline V lookup: CDR1 MNHEY, CDR2 SVGAGI. The trim removed 2 bases at V and 4 bases at J, leaving 10 bases unmatched. The CDR3 consists of 16 residues. The CDR3 DNA sequence: TGTGCCAGCAGTTACAATGCCCACAGGGGTGGAGAGACCCAGTACTTC. Translation: CASSYNAHRGGETQYF.

This chain connects TRBV7-2 to TRBJ2-7; the D gene is possibly TRBD1 (5 bases). V dropped 2 bases and J dropped 4 bases, with 6 bases sitting between them. CDR3 length: 12 amino acids. Germline values: CDR1 SGHTA, CDR2 FQGNSA. This CDR3 is CASSLQGYEQYF. In DNA form, the CDR3 reads TGTGCCAGCAGCTTACAGGGTTACGAGCAGTACTTC. Drawing the rest from reference TRBV7-2 and TRBJ2-7, the complete variable domain is GAGVSQSPSNKVTEKGKDVELRCDPISGHTALYWYRQSLGQGLEFLIYFQGNSAPDKSGLPSDRFSAERTGGSVSTLTIQRTQQEDSAVYLCASSLQGYEQYFGPGTRLTVT.

This clone showed up just a few times. The genes are TRBV6-6 and TRBJ2-7, with a weak D call TRBD2 (6 bases). Trimming cost V 6 bases and J 1 base, with 16 bases left between them. The CDR3 totals 15 residues. Per germline, CDR1 MNHNY and CDR2 SVGAGI (reference sequence). As DNA, the CDR3 is TGTGCCAGCAGGCAATCCGGGACTCCTTCCTACGAGCAGTACTTC. Protein product: CASRQSGTPSYEQYF.

The chain recombines TRBV7-3 with TRBJ2-2; 7 nucleotides align to TRBD1. The CDR3 length is 16 residues. Germline-derived CDR1 and CDR2 are SGHTA and FQGTGA. The V gene end was trimmed by 2 bases and the J gene end by 0 bases; junction bases not matched to a gene: 3. CDR3 in amino acids: CASSLFRGSNTGELFF. The CDR3 nucleotides are TGTGCCAGCAGCTTATTCAGGGGGTCGAACACCGGGGAGCTGTTTTTT.

The chain employs TRBV6-5 and TRBJ2-2; 9 nucleotides match TRBD1. V was clipped by 6 bases and J by 5 bases; unmatched bases: 7. There are 15 residues in the CDR3. The germline CDR1 and CDR2 sequences are MNHEY and SVGAGI. The CDR3 here is CASRIQGAWTGELFF. The CDR3 DNA follows: TGTGCCAGCAGGATACAGGGGGCATGGACCGGGGAGCTGTTTTTT.

This clone has only a few counts. The V and J genes are TRBV15 and TRBJ1-5; TRBD1 matches at 7 bases. V gave up 0 bases and J gave up 5 bases; unmatched junction bases: 7. The CDR3 is made up of 16 amino acids. In germline, CDR1 is LNHNV, CDR2 YYDKDF (reference sequence). Here the CDR3 reads CATSRDRTGHHQPQHF. CDR3 nucleotide sequence: TGTGCCACCAGCAGAGACAGGACAGGTCACCATCAGCCCCAGCATTTT.

This sequence joins TRBV19 and TRBJ1-1; TRBD1 matches at 7 bases. V was clipped by 5 bases and J by 6 bases; unmatched bases: 6. Germline CDR1 LNHDA, CDR2 SQIVND (reference sequence). This CDR3 region has 13 residues. CDR3 region: CASSSRQGAEAFF. The CDR3, as DNA: TGTGCCAGTAGTTCCAGACAGGGAGCTGAAGCTTTCTTT.

V usage is TRBV11-1 and J usage is TRBJ2-7; D is ambiguous. The V end lost 1 base, the J end lost 4 bases, and 8 bases lay between the germline ends. The CDR3 totals 13 residues. CDR1 and CDR2 (germline): SGHAT, FQDESV (reference sequence). The CDR3 sequence is CASSLDHVYEQYF. DNA for the CDR3: TGTGCCAGCAGCTTAGACCATGTTTACGAGCAGTACTTC. Filled out from reference TRBV11-1 and TRBJ2-7, the complete variable domain reads EAEVAQSPRYKITEKSQAVAFWCDPISGHATLYWYRQILGQGPELLVQFQDESVVDDSQLPKDRFSAERLKGVDSTLKIQPAELGDSAMYLCASSLDHVYEQYFGPGTRLTVT.

Relative to its sample, this clone is medium-sized. The chain joins TRBV6-1 to TRBJ2-2; 13 nucleotides line up with TRBD2. The CDR3 runs to 15 residues. Germline CDR1 MNHNS, CDR2 SASEGT. The trim removed 7 bases at V and 6 bases at J, leaving 5 bases unmatched. CDR3 nucleotides: TGTGCCAGCATCGGACTAGCGGGAGTTGCCGGGGAGCTGTTTTTT. Translating gives CASIGLAGVAGELFF.

The chain is built from TRBV18 and TRBJ2-1; D gene uncertain. This CDR3 region has 11 residues. Germline V gene data show CDR1 as KGHSH and CDR2 as LQKENI. V shed 1 base and J shed 7 bases, with 2 bases lying between them. The CDR3 is CASSPLNEQFF. DNA for the CDR3: TGTGCCAGCTCACCACTGAATGAGCAGTTCTTC.

This clone was detected a few times. The rearrangement uses TRBV7-9 and TRBJ2-3, with D unresolved. This CDR3 has 14 residues. Germline lookup yields CDR1 SEHNR and CDR2 FQNEAQ (reference sequence). The V gene lost 3 bases and the J gene lost 0 bases, with 7 bases spanning the gap. DNA for the CDR3: TGTGCCAGCAGCTTTGGGCAGAGCACAGATACGCAGTATTTT. Translated: CASSFGQSTDTQYF.

A single count supports this clone. The chain combines TRBV28 with TRBJ1-2; D gene ambiguous. The germline CDR1 and CDR2 sequences are MDHEN and SYDVKM. The ends were cut back, 4 bases at V and 5 bases at J, with 8 bases in the middle. This CDR3 has 12 amino acids. CDR3 nucleotides: TGTGCCAGCAGTTCGCTCCTTTATGGCTACACCTTC. Amino acids: CASSSLLYGYTF.

This CDR3 is CASSLQGLGNTIYF. Written as DNA, the CDR3 is TGTGCCAGCAGTTTACAGGGGCTCGGAAACACCATATATTTT. The chain couples TRBV27 to TRBJ1-3; D is perhaps TRBD1 (6 bases). Looked up from germline, CDR1 is MNHEY and CDR2 is SMNVEV (reference sequence). With 2 bases removed from V and 4 bases from J, the gap between germline ends came to 9 bases. This CDR3 comprises 14 residues.

This clone is labeled as medium-sized. The rearrangement links TRBV6-1 to TRBJ2-7; D is unclear. V lost 7 bases and J lost 3, with 10 bases in between. The CDR3 is 12 amino acids. Germline V lookup: CDR1 MNHNS, CDR2 SASEGT. DNA of the CDR3: TGTGCCAGCAATTGGGGTTACTACGAGCAGTACTTC. Its translation is CASNWGYYEQYF.

The chain joins TRBV28 to TRBJ1-1, with D unresolved. This CDR3 has 15 amino acids. Germline V gene sequence: CDR1 MDHEN, CDR2 SYDVKM. Deletions cut 1 base from V and 3 bases from J, with 12 bases between. The CDR3 DNA reads TGTGCCAGCAGTTTATTTTCCGGGCTCCACACTGAAGCTTTCTTT. It translates to CASSLFSGLHTEAFF.